Shown below are 17 T cell receptor beta chains from a single sample sequenced in a study of CD8 T cells in ankylosing spondylitis. Findings of the study overall: What appeared characteristic of ankylosing spondylitis blood was a TCR beta motif of under 10 highly homologous variants.

These TCRs' antigens remain unknown. Via MiXCR, TCRdb re-called the 5' RACE reads, giving one row per CDR3 protein. Of a few hundred thousand distinct CDR3 sequences listed, around 8% are singletons. The sequenced sample consisted of blood, either unsorted or a sorted T cell fraction (not recorded which). The receptors come from a male donor with ankylosing spondylitis.

This clonotype appeared a few times. CDR3: CASSVPQGSSPTGELFF. CDR3 DNA sequence: TGTGCCAGCAGCGTGCCACAGGGGTCGTCGCCCACCGGGGAGCTGTTTTTT. The chain is built from TRBV7-9 and TRBJ2-2, with TRBD1 matching 7 bases. CDR3 size: 17 residues. Germline CDR1 and CDR2: SEHNR and FQNEAQ (reference sequence). Trimming took 5 bases from V and 4 from J; bases not matched to a gene: 13.

In its sample, this clonotype was seen a few times. The chain links TRBV7-9 to TRBJ2-3; D is undetermined. V shed 1 base and J shed 4 bases, with 15 bases lying between them. The CDR3 extends over 16 amino acids. Germline CDR1 is SEHNR and CDR2 is FQNEAQ (reference sequence). In nucleotides, the CDR3 is TGTGCCAGCAGCTTAGGGACGTTGGTCCTCCCAGATACGCAGTATTTT. As protein: CASSLGTLVLPDTQYF.

The genes are TRBV25-1 and TRBJ1-4; D call uncertain. CDR3 size: 17 residues. From germline, CDR1 is MGHDK and CDR2 SYGVNS. V lost 2 bases and J lost 2, with 15 bases in between. The CDR3 coding sequence is TGTGCCAGCAGTGAACCTCCGTTTGGAGGGACTAATGAAAAACTGTTTTTT. Translated: CASSEPPFGGTNEKLFF.

This clonotype appeared many times. The chain joins TRBV5-1 to TRBJ2-1; TRBD2 matches 9 bases. The germline CDR1 and CDR2 sequences are SGHRS and YFSETQ. V lost 1 base to trimming and J lost 5 bases; unmatched junction nucleotides: 10. The CDR3 is 17 residues long. CDR3 amino acids: CASSLTHSGRVDNEQFF. CDR3 DNA sequence: TGCGCCAGCAGCTTGACCCATAGCGGGAGAGTCGACAATGAGCAGTTCTTC.

There are a few counts of this clonotype. The V call is TRBV11-2, the J call TRBJ1-1; no firm D call. Germline assignment: CDR1 SGHAT and CDR2 FQNNGV. CDR3 length: 16 amino acids. Deletions cut 1 base from V and 4 bases from J, with 16 bases between. The CDR3 sequence: CASSLVFSQPGTEAFF. The CDR3 bases are TGTGCCAGCAGCTTAGTCTTTAGTCAGCCAGGCACTGAAGCTTTCTTT.

This clonotype occurred many times. This chain uses TRBV12-3 or TRBV12-4 with TRBJ1-5; D is unclear. The CDR3 has 12 amino acids. V was cut by 1 base and J by 9 bases, with 7 bases left in between. The CDR3 loop reads CASSLDRGPQHF. The CDR3 DNA sequence: TGTGCCAGCAGTTTAGACCGAGGGCCCCAGCATTTT.

In its sample, this clonotype was seen many times. The chain uses TRBV28 and TRBJ2-1; TRBD2 agrees at 9 bases. With V trimmed by 6 bases and J by 1 base, 4 bases remained unmatched. Germline V gene sequence: CDR1 MDHEN, CDR2 SYDVKM. CDR3 length: 15 amino acids. CDR3 nucleotide sequence: TGTGCCAGCAGCCAGAGCGGGGGGTCCTACAATGAGCAGTTCTTC. It translates to CASSQSGGSYNEQFF. The whole variable domain, filled in from reference TRBV28 and TRBJ2-1, reads DVKVTQSSRYLVKRTGEKVFLECVQDMDHENMFWYRQDPGLGLRLIYFSYDVKMKEKGDIPEGYSVSREKKERFSLILESASTNQTSMYLCASSQSGGSYNEQFFGPGTRLTVL.

In its sample, this clonotype was seen many times. V is TRBV20-1 and J is TRBJ2-3, with 9 bases lining up with TRBD2. Germline V lookup: CDR1 DFQATT, CDR2 SNEGSKA (reference sequence). CDR3 length: 13 amino acids. The CDR3 sequence: CRARLAGTDTQYF. The CDR3 nucleotides read TGCCGAGCCAGACTAGCGGGCACAGATACGCAGTATTTT.

This chain connects TRBV4-2 to TRBJ2-2; TRBD2 is a possible D gene (6 bases). Trimming left V 1 base short and J 3 bases short, with 18 bases between. The CDR3 totals 18 residues. The germline gives CDR1 LGHNA, CDR2 YNFKEQ. CDR3 bases: TGTGCCAGCAGCCAAGTCTTAGCTAGCGAAAGCTACACCGGGGAGCTGTTTTTT. As protein: CASSQVLASESYTGELFF.

This clonotype was observed many times. The chain links TRBV7-3 to TRBJ2-3, with a weak D call TRBD1 (5 bases). The CDR3 is made up of 16 amino acids. Per the germline V gene, CDR1 is SGHTA and CDR2 is FQGTGA. V was trimmed by 5 bases and J by 0 bases, leaving 15 bases between them. CDR3 loop: CASSIEGASSTDTQYF. CDR3 in DNA: TGTGCCAGCAGCATTGAAGGGGCTTCTAGCACAGATACGCAGTATTTT.

The V gene is TRBV20-1, the J gene TRBJ1-1, with 9 bases that match TRBD1. This CDR3 is built from 20 residues. Per the germline V gene, CDR1 is DFQATT and CDR2 is SNEGSKA (reference sequence). Trimming at V came to 4 bases and at J to 1 base, leaving 22 bases not matched to a gene. The CDR3 bases are TGCAGTGCTAATAAATGGGGCACAGGGGGCCTGGATTGGAGGAACACTGAAGCTTTCTTT. Amino acid sequence: CSANKWGTGGLDWRNTEAFF.

The V call is TRBV5-1, the J call TRBJ2-7; the match to TRBD2 covers 11 bases. The CDR3 spans 15 residues. With 4 bases clipped from V and 6 bases from J, the junction kept 9 bases outside the gene matches. Per the germline V gene, CDR1 is SGHRS and CDR2 is YFSETQ. The CDR3 coding sequence is TGCGCCAGCAGCCTGGCCCTAGCGGGAGGTCTCGAGCAGTACTTC. Its translation: CASSLALAGGLEQYF.

This clonotype was counted ten times or more. The V gene is TRBV9, the J gene TRBJ2-1; the D is unclear. The V gene's germline CDR1 is SGDLS and CDR2 YYNGEE. CDR3 length: 15 amino acids. Deletions cut 4 bases from V and 4 bases from J, with 15 bases between. DNA for the CDR3: TGTGCCAGCAGCCCCTCGTTGGCGCGATACAATGAGCAGTTCTTC. This sequence encodes CASSPSLARYNEQFF.

V usage is TRBV7-2 and J usage is TRBJ2-1; D is ambiguous. CDR1 is SGHTA, CDR2 FQGNSA, per germline. V lost 6 bases and J lost 8, with 2 bases in between. CDR3 length: 9 residues. This CDR3 is CASRDEQFF. CDR3 nucleotide sequence: TGTGCCAGCAGGGATGAGCAGTTCTTC.

This clonotype was seen repeatedly, ten times or more. The chain couples TRBV9 to TRBJ2-3; a possible D gene is TRBD2 (6 bases). Germline V gene sequence: CDR1 SGDLS, CDR2 YYNGEE. CDR3 length equals 13 residues. V lost 4 bases and J lost 1, with 7 bases in between. The CDR3 coding sequence is TGTGCCAGCAGCTCTAGCGGCACAGATACGCAGTATTTT. It yields the protein CASSSSGTDTQYF.

This clonotype was seen many times. The chain uses TRBV14 and TRBJ2-5; 7 nucleotides match TRBD2. The CDR3 contains 15 residues. CDR1 SGHDN and CDR2 FVKESK come from the germline V gene. Trimming took 6 bases from V and 2 from J; bases not matched to a gene: 9. This chain's CDR3 is CASSQSLADQETQYF. CDR3 sequence (DNA): TGTGCCAGCAGTCAATCTCTAGCGGATCAAGAGACCCAGTACTTC.

The rearrangement uses TRBV6-1 and TRBJ1-2; D gene ambiguous. The CDR3 runs 14 residues. Trimming pared 7 bases from V and 4 bases from J, leaving 16 bases between. CDR1 and CDR2 (germline): MNHNS, SASEGT. In DNA form, the CDR3 reads TGTGCCAGCAATACCCGGGAGGTGGGCTATGGCTACACCTTC. Its protein product is CASNTREVGYGYTF.